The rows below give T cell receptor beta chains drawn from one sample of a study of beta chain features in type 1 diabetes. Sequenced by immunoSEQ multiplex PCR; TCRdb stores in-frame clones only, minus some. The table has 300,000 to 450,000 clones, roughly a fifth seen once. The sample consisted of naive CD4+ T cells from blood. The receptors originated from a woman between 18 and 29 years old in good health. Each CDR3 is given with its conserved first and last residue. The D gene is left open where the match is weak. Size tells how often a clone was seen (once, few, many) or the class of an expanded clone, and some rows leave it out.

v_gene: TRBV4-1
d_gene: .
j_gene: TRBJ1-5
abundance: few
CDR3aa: CASSQDATANNQPQHF
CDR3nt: TGCGCCAGCAGCCAAGACGCGACAGCAAATAATCAGCCCCAGCATTTT

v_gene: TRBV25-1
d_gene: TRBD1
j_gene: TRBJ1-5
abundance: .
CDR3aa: CASSGGTGGNQPQHF
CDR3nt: TGTGCCAGCAGTGGAGGGACAGGGGGCAATCAGCCCCAGCATTTT

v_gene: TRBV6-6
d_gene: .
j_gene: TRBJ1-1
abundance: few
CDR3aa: CASSYGQNTEAFF
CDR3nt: TGTGCCAGCAGTTACGGGCAGAACACTGAAGCTTTCTTT

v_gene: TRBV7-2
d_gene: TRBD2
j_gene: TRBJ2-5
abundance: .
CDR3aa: CASSRTSGKETQYF
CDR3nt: TGTGCCAGCAGCCGGACTAGCGGGAAAGAGACCCAGTACTTC

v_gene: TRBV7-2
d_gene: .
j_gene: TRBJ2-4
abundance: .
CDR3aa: CASSPSGILAKNIQYF
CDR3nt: TGTGCCAGCAGCCCTTCCGGGATACTAGCCAAAAACATTCAGTACTTC

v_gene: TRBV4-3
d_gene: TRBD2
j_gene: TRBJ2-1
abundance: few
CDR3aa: CASSPGGLYNEQFF
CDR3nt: TGCGCCAGCAGCCCGGGGGGGCTCTACAATGAGCAGTTCTTC

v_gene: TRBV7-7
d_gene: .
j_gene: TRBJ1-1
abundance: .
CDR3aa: CASSSQTGTEAFF
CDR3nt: TGTGCTAGCAGCTCCCAGACGGGCACTGAAGCTTTCTTT

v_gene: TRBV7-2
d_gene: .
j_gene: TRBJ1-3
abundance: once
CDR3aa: CASSPTASGNTIYF
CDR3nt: TGTGCCAGCAGCCCGACAGCTTCTGGAAACACCATATATTTT

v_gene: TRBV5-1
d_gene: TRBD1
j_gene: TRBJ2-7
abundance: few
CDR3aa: CASTEGQGAHEQYF
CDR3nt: TGCGCCAGCACCGAAGGACAGGGGGCTCACGAGCAGTACTTC

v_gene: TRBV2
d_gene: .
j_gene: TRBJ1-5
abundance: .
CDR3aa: CASSGGEQPQHF
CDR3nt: TGTGCCAGCAGCGGGGGTGAACAGCCCCAGCATTTT

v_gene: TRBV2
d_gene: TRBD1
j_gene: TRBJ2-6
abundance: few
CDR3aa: CASSVDRVAGANVLTF
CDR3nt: TGTGCCAGCAGTGTGGACAGGGTGGCAGGGGCCAACGTCCTGACTTTC

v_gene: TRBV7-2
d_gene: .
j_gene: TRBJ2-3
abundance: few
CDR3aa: CASSLAIRTDTQYF
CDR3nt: TGTGCCAGCAGCTTAGCGATCAGAACAGATACGCAGTATTTT

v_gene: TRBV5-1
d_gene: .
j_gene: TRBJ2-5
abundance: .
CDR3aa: CASSLEGREETQYF
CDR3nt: TGCGCCAGCAGCTTGGAAGGGAGAGAAGAGACCCAGTACTTC

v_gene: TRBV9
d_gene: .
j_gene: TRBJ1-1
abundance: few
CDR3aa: CASSVVGQGNTEAFF
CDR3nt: TGTGCCAGCAGCGTAGTGGGGCAGGGCAACACTGAAGCTTTCTTT

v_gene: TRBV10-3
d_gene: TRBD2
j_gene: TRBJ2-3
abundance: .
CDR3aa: CAISGSSSGGTQYF
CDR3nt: TGTGCCATCAGTGGCTCCTCATCGGGGGGGACGCAGTATTTT

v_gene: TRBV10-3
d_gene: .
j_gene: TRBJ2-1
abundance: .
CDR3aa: CAISELSGSYNEQFF
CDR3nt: TGTGCCATCAGTGAGCTCAGCGGCTCCTACAATGAGCAGTTCTTC

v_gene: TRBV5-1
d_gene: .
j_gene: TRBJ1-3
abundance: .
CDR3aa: CASSLTTGNTIYF
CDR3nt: TGCGCCAGCAGCTTGACAACTGGAAACACCATATATTTT

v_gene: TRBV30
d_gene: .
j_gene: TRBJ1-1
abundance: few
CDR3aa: CALTGDTSNTEAFF
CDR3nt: TGTGCTCTGACCGGGGATACCTCGAACACTGAAGCTTTCTTT

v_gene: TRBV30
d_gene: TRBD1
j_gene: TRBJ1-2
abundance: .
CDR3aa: CAWSPAGGGYTF
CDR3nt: TGTGCCTGGAGTCCGGCAGGGGGAGGCTACACCTTC

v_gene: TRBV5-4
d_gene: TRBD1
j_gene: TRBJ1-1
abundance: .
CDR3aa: CASSFKGGAEAFF
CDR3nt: TGTGCCAGCAGCTTCAAAGGGGGCGCTGAAGCTTTCTTT

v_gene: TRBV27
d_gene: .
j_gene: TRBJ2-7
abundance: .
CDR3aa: CASRSSPYEQYF
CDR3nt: TGTGCCAGCAGGTCGTCTCCCTACGAGCAGTACTTC

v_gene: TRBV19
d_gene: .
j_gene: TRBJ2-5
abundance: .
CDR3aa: CASSIQGQETQYF
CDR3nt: TGTGCCAGTAGTATCCAGGGACAAGAGACCCAGTACTTC

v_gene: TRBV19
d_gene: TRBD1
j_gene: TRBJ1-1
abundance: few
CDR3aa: CASSGQGGTEAFF
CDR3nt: TGTGCCAGTAGTGGACAGGGAGGTACTGAAGCTTTCTTT

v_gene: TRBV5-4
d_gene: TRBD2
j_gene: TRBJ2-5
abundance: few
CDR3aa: CASSAGTSVQETQYF
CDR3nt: TGTGCCAGCAGCGCCGGGACTAGCGTTCAAGAGACCCAGTACTTC

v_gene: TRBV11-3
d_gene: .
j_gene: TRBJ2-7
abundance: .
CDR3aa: CASSSSYEQYF
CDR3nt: TGTGCCAGCAGCTCCTCTTACGAGCAGTACTTC

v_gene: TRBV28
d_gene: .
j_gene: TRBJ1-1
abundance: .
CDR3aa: CASSPGATEAFF
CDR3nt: TGTGCCAGCAGCCCGGGTGCCACTGAAGCTTTCTTT

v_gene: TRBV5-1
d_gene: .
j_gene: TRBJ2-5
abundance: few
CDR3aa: CASSATGEARDGQYF
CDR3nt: TGCGCCAGCAGCGCGACGGGGGAGGCAAGAGATGGCCAGTACTTC

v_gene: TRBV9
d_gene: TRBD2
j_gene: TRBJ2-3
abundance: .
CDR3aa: CASSVGSSGATDTQYF
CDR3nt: TGTGCCAGCAGCGTAGGTTCCAGCGGGGCTACAGATACGCAGTATTTT

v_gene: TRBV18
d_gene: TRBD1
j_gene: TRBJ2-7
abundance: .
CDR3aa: CASSLRAGGSHEQYF
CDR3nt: TGTGCCAGCTCACTCAGGGCAGGGGGAAGCCACGAGCAGTACTTC

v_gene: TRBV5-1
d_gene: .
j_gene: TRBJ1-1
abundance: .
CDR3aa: CASSLTLNTEAFF
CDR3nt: TGCGCCAGCAGCTTGACACTGAACACTGAAGCTTTCTTT

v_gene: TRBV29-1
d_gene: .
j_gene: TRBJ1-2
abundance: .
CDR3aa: CSALGGPRYGYTF
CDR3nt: TGCAGCGCCCTCGGAGGGCCACGCTATGGCTACACCTTC

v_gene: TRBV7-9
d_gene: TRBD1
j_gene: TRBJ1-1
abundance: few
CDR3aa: CASTGQGGRTEAFF
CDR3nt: TGTGCCAGCACCGGACAGGGAGGCCGAACTGAAGCTTTCTTT

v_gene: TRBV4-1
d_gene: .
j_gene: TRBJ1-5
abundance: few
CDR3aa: CASSQPSTGRNQPQHF
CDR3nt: TGCGCCAGCAGCCAACCTTCCACAGGGCGCAATCAGCCCCAGCATTTT